Shown below are 19 T cell receptor beta chains from a single sample sequenced in a study of T cells after yellow fever vaccination. MiXCR, run by TCRdb on the 5' RACE reads, gives a single entry per CDR3 protein. The data hold 300,000 to 350,000 distinct CDR3 sequences, with approximately 8% observed a single time. Sample: PBMCs, taken around 45 days after the first yellow fever vaccination. The receptor source for this set is a man between 18 and 29 years old who received the YFV17D yellow fever vaccine.

This clonotype was observed a handful of times. This chain joins TRBV12-3 or TRBV12-4 and TRBJ2-3, with D unclear. V dropped 3 bases and J dropped 2 bases, with 12 bases sitting between them. The CDR3 loop spans 15 amino acids. The CDR3: CASSFSSGPTDTQYF. CDR3 DNA: TGTGCCAGCAGTTTTAGTTCCGGACCCACAGATACGCAGTATTTT.

This clonotype was seen only a few times. The genes are TRBV6-5 and TRBJ1-1, with 7 bases that match TRBD1. Germline loops: CDR1 MNHEY, CDR2 SVGAGI. The CDR3 consists of 14 residues. The trim removed 7 bases at V and 2 bases at J, leaving 7 bases unmatched. The CDR3 loop is CASTLTGINTEAFF. The CDR3 nucleotides are TGTGCCAGCACTTTGACAGGGATAAACACTGAAGCTTTCTTT.

This clonotype turned up a few times. The chain links TRBV25-1 to TRBJ1-4, with D perhaps matching TRBD1 (5 bases). V was cut by 2 bases and J by 5 bases, with 9 bases left in between. CDR3 length: 14 amino acids. Looked up from germline, CDR1 is MGHDK and CDR2 is SYGVNS. CDR3 bases: TGTGCCAGCAGTGAAGGGGCAGGGAATGAAAAACTGTTTTTT. Encoded protein: CASSEGAGNEKLFF.

The chain is built from TRBV9 and TRBJ1-1; 10 nucleotides line up with TRBD1. CDR1 is SGDLS, CDR2 YYNGEE, per germline. This CDR3 spans 16 amino acids. Trimming took 0 bases from V and 5 from J; bases not matched to a gene: 7. In nucleotides, the CDR3 is TGTGCCAGCAGCGTAGGAACGACAGGGGGCACGACTGAAGCTTTCTTT. This gives the protein CASSVGTTGGTTEAFF.

This clonotype was seen only a few times. The chain is built from TRBV29-1 and TRBJ2-3, with D perhaps TRBD1 (6 bases). The germline V gene has CDR1 SQVTM and CDR2 ANQGSEA. This CDR3 comprises 14 residues. V was shortened by 7 bases and J by 3 bases, with 17 bases between the two germline ends. The CDR3 is CSAMLQGRTDTQYF. The CDR3, as DNA: TGCAGCGCCATGCTACAGGGTAGGACAGATACGCAGTATTTT.

This clonotype appeared a few times. The chain couples TRBV7-8 to TRBJ2-1; the match to TRBD2 covers 7 bases. CDR3 size: 15 residues. The germline V gene encodes CDR1 SGHVS and CDR2 FQNEAQ. Trimming at V came to 5 bases and at J to 8 bases, leaving 12 bases not matched to a gene. The CDR3 DNA is TGTGCCAGCAGCCTGGACCGGCGGGGGACCGATGAGCAGTTCTTC. Its translation is CASSLDRRGTDEQFF.

The V gene is TRBV7-9, the J gene TRBJ2-7; possibly TRBD1 or TRBD2 for D (5 bases each). Trimming cost V 7 bases and J 3 bases, with 10 bases left between them. The CDR3 length is 12 residues. The germline CDR1 and CDR2 sequences are SEHNR and FQNEAQ (reference sequence). CDR3 loop: CASMTGRYEQYF. The CDR3 DNA reads TGTGCCAGCATGACGGGACGCTACGAGCAGTACTTC.

The chain uses TRBV20-1 and TRBJ1-1; D remains unclear. The V gene's germline CDR1 is DFQATT and CDR2 SNEGSKA (reference sequence). This CDR3 region has 12 residues. Between the trimmed V and J ends, which lost 3 bases and 3 bases, there was a span of 8 bases. The CDR3 protein is CSASVDHTEAFF. The CDR3 nucleotides are TGCAGTGCTAGTGTGGACCACACTGAAGCTTTCTTT.

This clonotype has at least ten counts. The chain couples TRBV20-1 to TRBJ1-5; D possibly corresponds to TRBD1 (6 bases). This CDR3 has 13 residues. Trimming stripped 3 bases from V and 7 bases from J, with 13 bases between. Germline CDR1 reads DFQATT; CDR2 reads SNEGSKA (reference sequence). CDR3 nucleotides: TGCAGTGCTAGGGAAACAGGGAGGCAGCCCCAGCATTTT. Residues: CSARETGRQPQHF.

This clonotype was observed a few times. A read error may explain this, as a much larger clone is one base away. The gene calls are TRBV7-2 and TRBJ2-7; a possible D gene is TRBD2 (5 bases). Trimming took 5 bases from V and 2 from J, leaving 10 bases between them. The CDR3 is made up of 13 amino acids. Germline V gene lookup returns CDR1 SGHTA and CDR2 FQGNSA. CDR3 sequence reads: CASSPPGTYEQYF. CDR3 sequence (DNA): TGTGCCAGCAGCCCCCCCGGGACCTACGAGCAGTACTTC.

A few counts support this clonotype. The chain carries TRBV4-3 and TRBJ1-1; no firm D call. CDR3 length: 14 residues. Germline V gene lookup returns CDR1 LGHNA and CDR2 YSLEER. V lost 1 base and J 12 bases, leaving 18 bases between the germline ends. The CDR3 reads CASSQVNDGRSPFF. As DNA, the CDR3 is TGCGCCAGCAGCCAAGTAAATGACGGTCGGTCGCCTTTCTTT.

This clonotype was seen a handful of times. The chain couples TRBV18 to TRBJ1-2, with a weak D call TRBD1 (5 bases). Trimming left V 6 bases short and J 2 bases short, with 16 bases between. The germline V gene has CDR1 KGHSH and CDR2 LQKENI. The CDR3 spans 15 residues. CDR3 in amino acids: CASSDKGSLNYGYTF. The CDR3 DNA reads TGTGCCAGCTCGGACAAGGGGAGTCTAAACTATGGCTACACCTTC.

The V gene is TRBV5-1, the J gene TRBJ1-5, with 9 bases fitting TRBD1. V lost 5 bases to trimming and J lost 7 bases; unmatched junction nucleotides: 10. Germline V CDR1 and CDR2: SGHRS, YFSETQ. The CDR3 is made up of 15 amino acids. CDR3 residues: CASRPGTGLGQPQHF. CDR3 nucleotide sequence: TGCGCCAGCAGGCCAGGGACAGGGCTGGGACAGCCCCAGCATTTT. Full variable domain (remainder filled in from reference TRBV5-1 and TRBJ1-5): KAGVTQTPRYLIKTRGQQVTLSCSPISGHRSVSWYQQTPGQGLQFLFEYFSETQRNKGNFPGRFSGRQFSNSRSEMNVSTLELGDSALYLCASRPGTGLGQPQHFGDGTRLSIL.

The chain joins TRBV5-4 to TRBJ1-1; D is undetermined. V was cut by 0 bases and J by 1 base, with 10 bases left in between. CDR1 SGHNT and CDR2 YYREEE come from the germline V gene (reference sequence). The length of the CDR3 is 15 residues. CDR3 sequence reads: CASSLATGRNTEAFF. For the CDR3, the DNA is TGTGCCAGCAGCTTGGCCACGGGTCGGAACACTGAAGCTTTCTTT.

The rearrangement joins TRBV7-2 to TRBJ2-3, with D unclear. CDR1 is SGHTA and CDR2 is FQGNSA in the germline V gene. This CDR3 contains 12 residues. Trimming removed 5 bases at V and 11 bases at J, with 14 bases between. CDR3 sequence: CASSLTSIGQYF. The CDR3 DNA follows: TGTGCCAGCAGCCTTACTTCGATTGGGCAGTATTTT.

This clonotype was found a few times. This chain links TRBV7-8 with TRBJ2-1, with 8 bases lining up with TRBD1. The CDR3 is made up of 14 amino acids. J lost 9 bases, V lost 1 base, and 5 bases had no gene match. Looked up from germline, CDR1 is SGHVS and CDR2 is FQNEAQ. CDR3 residues: CASSLGQGATEQFF. In DNA form, the CDR3 reads TGTGCCAGCAGCTTAGGGCAGGGGGCTACTGAGCAGTTCTTC.

CDR3 loop: CASNRGDWNTGELFF. CDR3 DNA: TGTGCCAGCAACAGGGGCGACTGGAACACCGGGGAGCTGTTTTTT. The chain recombines TRBV9 with TRBJ2-2; 7 nucleotides line up with TRBD1. V lost 6 bases to trimming and J lost 1 base; unmatched junction nucleotides: 6. Germline CDR1 and CDR2: SGDLS and YYNGEE. The CDR3 is made up of 15 amino acids.

This clonotype has only a few counts. V is TRBV18 and J is TRBJ1-3, with TRBD1 as a possible D gene (5 bases). The germline V gene has CDR1 KGHSH and CDR2 LQKENI. V was trimmed by 3 bases and J by 1 base, leaving 10 bases between them. The CDR3 is 15 residues long. CDR3 sequence reads: CASSPNGASGNTIYF. The CDR3 region has the DNA TGTGCCAGCTCACCTAATGGGGCATCTGGAAACACCATATATTTT.

This clonotype was detected a few times. J is TRBJ1-6 and V is TRBV6-1; no definite D call. The germline V and J ends were trimmed by 6 bases and 9 bases, with 12 bases remaining between them. The V gene's germline CDR1 is MNHNS and CDR2 SASEGT. This CDR3 has 13 residues. CDR3 sequence reads: CASRGSPASPLHF. The CDR3 nucleotides are TGTGCCAGCAGGGGCTCACCGGCTTCACCCCTCCACTTT.